This record looks at one T cell receptor (beta chain) sequence and its context. Healthy bone marrow donors made up the donors. The sample comes from a study of cytomegalovirus exposure and HLA in healthy donors. Germline V lookup: CDR1 MNHNY, CDR2 SVGAGI (reference sequence). Deletions cut 11 bases from V and 3 bases from J, with 11 bases between. This CDR3 has 11 amino acids. The PCR made use of 60 Vbeta and 13 Jbeta primers. TCRdb's table, derived via immunoSEQ multiplex PCR, lists solely in-frame clones and lacks some. There are 100,000 or so clones in the sample, with 0.55% to 0.65% held by the top ten.

The rearrangement uses TRBV6-6 and TRBJ2-7; D is ambiguous. The material sequenced was PBMCs. The TCR comes from a man aged 50-60 years in good health and CMV-seronegative. The CDR3 bases are TGTGCCTGCCAGCGCGGCTACGAGCAGTACTTC. This sequence encodes CACQRGYEQYF.